This T cell receptor beta chain was found in a study of beta chain features in type 1 diabetes. Study-level points and caveats: More deletions and fewer insertions at VDJ junctions were found in patients with type 1 diabetes. The study left unresolved whether HLA type influences TCRB rearrangement.

The entirety of the isolated RNA underwent reverse transcription, so expressed TCRB transcripts were sequenced. Sequencing was performed with immunoSEQ multiplex PCR; in TCRdb, only in-frame clones are kept and a portion is missing. This table has 300,000 to 350,000 clones, around 8% appearing once. Germline CDR1 KGHSH, CDR2 LQKENI. Germline trimming cut 5 bases from V and 6 bases from J; bases unmatched to any gene: 2. CDR3 length: 13 residues. A note on this clone: Antigen unknown. Other nucleotide sequences in the sample specify the same CDR3.

Heparinised blood was drawn once per donor, averaging around 120 mL. Each sorted fraction was over 95% pure. The specimen was central memory CD4+ T cells from blood. The J gene is TRBJ1-5, the V gene TRBV18; 9 bases are shared with TRBD1. This receptor was taken from a woman between 18 and 29 years old in good health. The CDR3, as DNA: TGTGCCAGCTCATCGGACAGGGGTCAGCCCCAGCATTTT. Translating it yields CASSSDRGQPQHF. Based on the CDR3 plus reference TRBV18 and TRBJ1-5, the full variable domain is NAGVMQNPRHLVRRRGQEARLRCSPMKGHSHVYWYRQLPEEGLKFMVYLQKENIIDESGMPKERFSAEFPKEGPSILRIQQVVRGDSAAYFCASSSDRGQPQHFGDGTRLSIL.